These 20 T cell receptor beta chains were sequenced from one sample in a study of cytomegalovirus exposure and HLA in healthy donors. PCR used 60 Vbeta primers and 13 Jbeta primers. TCRdb keeps only in-frame clones here, not all; method: immunoSEQ multiplex PCR. This sample yields nearly 70,000 clones, of which roughly 74% are seen a single time; approximately 12% belongs to the top ten. The sample was PBMCs. Receptor source: a woman in her sixties or seventies in good health and CMV-seropositive.

In this sample, this clone turned up a few times. The CDR3 loop is CASSPTRVGTQYF. The CDR3 coding sequence is TGTGCCAGCAGCCCTACTAGAGTCGGTACGCAGTATTTT. The chain recombines TRBV4-2 with TRBJ2-3, with D tentatively TRBD2 (5 bases). Germline V gene data show CDR1 as LGHNA and CDR2 as YNFKEQ. The CDR3 runs 13 residues. V lost 4 bases and J 8 bases, leaving 13 bases between the germline ends.

The V gene is TRBV2, the J gene TRBJ2-5, with D tentatively TRBD1 (6 bases). CDR1 is SNHLY and CDR2 is FYNNEI in the germline V gene. This CDR3 comprises 15 residues. V lost 2 bases and J lost 5, with 15 bases in between. CDR3 sequence (DNA): TGTGCCAGCAGTGAAAATTTGGGGGCTTACGAGACCCAGTACTTC. Amino acids: CASSENLGAYETQYF.

The chain carries TRBV5-4 and TRBJ1-1; D possibly corresponds to TRBD1 (6 bases). V was trimmed by 4 bases and J by 7 bases, leaving 14 bases between them. The CDR3 consists of 13 residues. CDR1 and CDR2 (germline): SGHNT, YYREEE (reference sequence). CDR3 in amino acids: CASSRGGANEAFF. The DNA for the CDR3 is TGTGCCAGCAGCCGGGGGGGCGCGAATGAAGCTTTCTTT. Filled out from reference TRBV5-4 and TRBJ1-1, the complete variable domain reads ETGVTQSPTHLIKTRGQQVTLRCSSQSGHNTVSWYQQALGQGPQFIFQYYREEENGRGNFPPRFSGLQFPNYSSELNVNALELDDSALYLCASSRGGANEAFFGQGTRLTVV.

Only a few counts were recorded for this clone. This sequence joins TRBV11-3 and TRBJ2-1; possible D gene TRBD2, 6 bases. Germline loops: CDR1 SGHNT, CDR2 YENEEA. CDR3 length equals 14 residues. The V end was cut by 5 bases, the J end by 11 bases, with 19 bases between. The CDR3, as DNA: TGTGCCAGCAGCGCAAACGCGGGACCCTCGAAGCAGTTCTTC. Encoded protein: CASSANAGPSKQFF. Looking up the rest from reference TRBV11-3 and TRBJ2-1 gives the full variable domain: EAGVVQSPRYKIIEKKQPVAFWCNPISGHNTLYWYLQNLGQGPELLIRYENEEAVDDSQLPKDRFSAERLKGVDSTLKIQPAELGDSAVYLCASSANAGPSKQFFGPGTRLTVL.

The V and J genes are TRBV5-4 and TRBJ2-3; D unclear. Germline assignment: CDR1 SGHNT and CDR2 YYREEE (reference sequence). The V end lost 3 bases, the J end lost 1 base, and 3 bases lay between the germline ends. This CDR3 is built from 12 residues. The CDR3 DNA reads as TGTGCCAGCAGCTCTGGCACAGATACGCAGTATTTT. Protein sequence: CASSSGTDTQYF.

Only a few counts were recorded for this clone. This rearrangement joins TRBV2 to TRBJ2-7; 7 bases line up with TRBD2. The CDR3 consists of 13 residues. V lost 0 bases to trimming and J lost 6 bases; unmatched junction nucleotides: 2. CDR1 SNHLY and CDR2 FYNNEI come from the germline V gene. CDR3 DNA: TGTGCCAGCAGTGAAGCGGGGAGGGCCGAGCAGTACTTC. This sequence encodes CASSEAGRAEQYF.

This chain joins TRBV5-1 and TRBJ2-3; 11 bases align to TRBD2. V lost 6 bases and J lost 3; bases outside the gene matches: 3. In germline, CDR1 is SGHRS, CDR2 YFSETQ. This CDR3 comprises 14 residues. The CDR3 nucleotides read TGCGCCAGCAACCCTAGCGGGGGGACAGATACGCAGTATTTT. Translating gives CASNPSGGTDTQYF.

This clone was detected only a few times. The gene calls are TRBV7-2 and TRBJ1-5, with unresolved D. The CDR3 consists of 15 residues. Germline V gene sequence: CDR1 SGHTA, CDR2 FQGNSA. With 5 bases removed from V and 0 bases from J, the gap between germline ends came to 11 bases. The chain's CDR3 is CASSRDYYSNQPQHF. The CDR3 DNA reads TGTGCCAGCAGCCGCGACTATTATAGCAATCAGCCCCAGCATTTT. Full variable domain (remainder filled in from reference TRBV7-2 and TRBJ1-5): GAGVSQSPSNKVTEKGKDVELRCDPISGHTALYWYRQSLGQGLEFLIYFQGNSAPDKSGLPSDRFSAERTGGSVSTLTIQRTQQEDSAVYLCASSRDYYSNQPQHFGDGTRLSIL.

The chain joins TRBV4-1 to TRBJ1-2; TRBD1 agrees at 8 bases. This CDR3 contains 15 residues. Germline V CDR1 and CDR2: MGHRA, YSYEKL. The V and J ends lost 4 bases and 4 bases, in that order; junction bases with no gene match: 8. CDR3 protein: CASSLQRQGAYGYTF. The CDR3 region has the DNA TGCGCCAGCAGCCTTCAACGGCAGGGGGCCTATGGCTACACCTTC.

The genes are TRBV9 and TRBJ1-1, with a possible D match to TRBD1 (6 bases). Germline V gene sequence: CDR1 SGDLS, CDR2 YYNGEE. The CDR3 totals 16 residues. V shed 0 bases and J shed 0 bases, with 12 bases lying between them. CDR3 loop: CASSVGQGIVNTEAFF. In DNA, the CDR3 is TGTGCCAGCAGCGTAGGGCAGGGGATTGTGAACACTGAAGCTTTCTTT.

CDR3 DNA sequence: TGCGCCAGCAGCTTGGACCTCAGTCGTGAAAAACTGTTTTTT. It yields the protein CASSLDLSREKLFF. The chain joins TRBV5-1 to TRBJ1-4; the D is unclear. Germline CDR1 SGHRS, CDR2 YFSETQ. Deletions cut 0 bases from V and 7 bases from J, with 10 bases between. CDR3 size: 14 residues.

J is TRBJ1-1 and V is TRBV9; tentatively, D is TRBD1 (5 bases). The germline V gene has CDR1 SGDLS and CDR2 YYNGEE. The V and J ends lost 4 bases and 4 bases respectively, with 14 bases between them. The CDR3 sequence is 14 residues long. The CDR3 is CASSPTAGLTEAFF. CDR3 nucleotide sequence: TGTGCCAGCAGCCCCACGGCAGGGCTCACTGAAGCTTTCTTT.

The chain uses TRBV19 and TRBJ2-1; 9 bases align to TRBD2. Germline loops: CDR1 LNHDA, CDR2 SQIVND (reference sequence). This CDR3 has 18 amino acids. V shed 1 base, J shed 1 base, and the junction held 8 bases outside the gene matches. The CDR3 reads CASSIAGSGGLSYNEQFF. The CDR3 DNA is TGTGCCAGTAGTATAGCTGGTAGCGGGGGCCTATCCTACAATGAGCAGTTCTTC.

CDR3 protein: CASSLSSAGVGNTIYF. For the CDR3, the DNA is TGTGCCAGCAGCTTATCAAGCGCAGGGGTCGGAAACACCATATATTTT. This chain connects TRBV11-1 to TRBJ1-3, with D perhaps TRBD1 (6 bases). V lost 2 bases and J 4 bases, leaving 15 bases between the germline ends. The CDR3 length is 16 residues. In germline, CDR1 is SGHAT, CDR2 FQDESV (reference sequence). Full variable domain (missing parts from reference TRBV11-1 and TRBJ1-3): EAEVAQSPRYKITEKSQAVAFWCDPISGHATLYWYRQILGQGPELLVQFQDESVVDDSQLPKDRFSAERLKGVDSTLKIQPAELGDSAMYLCASSLSSAGVGNTIYFGEGSWLTVV.

This clone came up once. The chain uses TRBV7-9 and TRBJ1-2; D is perhaps TRBD1 (6 bases). V was cut by 6 bases and J by 8 bases, with 13 bases left in between. The CDR3 loop spans 12 amino acids. CDR1 SEHNR and CDR2 FQNEAQ come from the germline V gene (reference sequence). CDR3: CASSRTDGGYTF. CDR3 sequence (DNA): TGTGCCAGCAGTCGGACAGACGGGGGCTACACCTTC.

The CDR3 sequence is CASSLDAAAVNNSPLHF. The CDR3 DNA sequence: TGCGCCAGCAGCTTGGATGCTGCGGCAGTTAATAATTCACCCCTCCACTTT. V usage is TRBV5-1 and J usage is TRBJ1-6; unclear D gene. Germline CDR1 SGHRS, CDR2 YFSETQ. The CDR3 covers 17 residues. V was shortened by 0 bases and J by 5 bases, with 15 bases between the two germline ends.

The chain employs TRBV5-1 and TRBJ2-5; tentative D call: TRBD1 (6 bases). There are 14 residues in the CDR3. V lost 1 base to trimming and J lost 4 bases, with 11 bases between them. Germline CDR1 SGHRS, CDR2 YFSETQ. CDR3 coding DNA: TGCGCCAGCAGCTTGCAGGGGATAAGAGAGACCCAGTACTTC. Its protein product is CASSLQGIRETQYF.

The chain recombines TRBV27 with TRBJ2-1; TRBD1 is a possible D gene (5 bases). The CDR3 sequence is 18 residues long. Looked up from germline, CDR1 is MNHEY and CDR2 is SMNVEV (reference sequence). V lost 1 base and J lost 3, with 19 bases in between. CDR3 sequence reads: CASSLLGHGQPGYNEQFF. As DNA, the CDR3 is TGTGCCAGCAGTTTATTGGGGCACGGGCAGCCCGGCTACAATGAGCAGTTCTTC.

The chain employs TRBV30 and TRBJ2-4; D remains ambiguous. V shed 6 bases and J shed 5 bases, with 8 bases lying between them. Germline-derived CDR1 and CDR2 are GTSNPN and SVGIG (reference sequence). The CDR3 extends over 11 amino acids. The CDR3 DNA reads TGTGCCTGCCGGAGAGAAAACATTCAGTACTTC. Translation gives CACRRENIQYF.

This clone was observed a few times. The CDR3 nucleotides read TGTGCCAGCAGCCAAGTCGGGCGGGAGACCTACGAGCAGTACTTC. It specifies CASSQVGRETYEQYF. The J gene is TRBJ2-7, the V gene TRBV14, with 7 bases identical to TRBD2. V gave up 1 base and J gave up 2 bases; unmatched junction bases: 5. Germline CDR1 and CDR2: SGHDN and FVKESK. The CDR3 runs to 15 residues.